The clone carrying this T cell receptor beta chain was counted once. As yet, its antigen is unknown. The sample is drawn from a study of cytotoxic CD8 clonotypes in ibrutinib-treated CLL. Turning to the study itself: The sample average was 255,043 productive templates and roughly 90,000 productive rearrangements.

Germline lookup yields CDR1 LNHDA and CDR2 SQIVND (reference sequence). The CDR3 spans 12 residues. V lost 2 bases and J lost 8, with 9 bases in between. Using immunoSEQ multiplex PCR, the repertoire was profiled, and TCRdb retains in-frame clones only, with some absent. The sample consists of approximately 170,000 clones, over 75% of them appearing once. Study observations and caveats: Under treatment, the uncommon public clonotypes either contracted or remained stable. The study found clonality rose at ibrutinib response, then fell toward baseline at progression. At the start, clonality exceeded age-matched healthy donors and followed circulating CD8+ T-cell counts.

The TCR was taken from a human donor with chronic lymphocytic leukemia. The material sequenced was PBMCs, taken at disease progression, from a patient treated with ibrutinib. The chain has TRBV19 and TRBJ1-1, with unresolved D. CDR3 amino acids: CASSIRGIEAFF. CDR3 DNA: TGTGCCAGTAGTATAAGAGGGATCGAAGCTTTCTTT.